These 9 T cell receptor beta chains originate from one sample sequenced in a study of technical replicates of blood from a few donors. This table comes from immunoSEQ multiplex PCR, and its TCRdb copy is limited to in-frame clones, with some not included. The table shows approximately 79,000 clones, with approximately 97% occurring only once. Sequenced sample: T cells isolated from PBMCs. These receptors originate from a human donor in good health.

J is TRBJ2-5 and V is TRBV6-5; tentative D call: TRBD1 (5 bases). V was pared by 4 bases and J by 4 bases, with 10 bases between. The germline V gene encodes CDR1 MNHEY and CDR2 SVGAGI. The CDR3 loop spans 13 amino acids. CDR3 region: CASSLWGSETQYF. The CDR3 DNA sequence: TGTGCCAGCAGTTTGTGGGGCTCAGAGACCCAGTACTTC.

This chain links TRBV7-9 with TRBJ1-1, with a weak D call TRBD1 (6 bases). CDR1 and CDR2 (germline): SEHNR, FQNEAQ (reference sequence). This CDR3 spans 13 amino acids. V dropped 1 base and J dropped 5 bases, with 8 bases sitting between them. For the CDR3, the DNA is TGTGCCAGCAGCTTAGGGCAGGGGACTGAAGCTTTCTTT. Its protein product is CASSLGQGTEAFF.

The V gene is TRBV5-1, the J gene TRBJ1-1, with D uncertain. The germline V gene has CDR1 SGHRS and CDR2 YFSETQ. The V gene lost 1 base and the J gene lost 3 bases, with 10 bases spanning the gap. CDR3 length equals 14 residues. For the CDR3, the DNA is TGCGCCAGCAGCTTGTCTGGGCTCTACACTGAAGCTTTCTTT. Translating it yields CASSLSGLYTEAFF.

This chain joins TRBV28 and TRBJ1-5; D might be TRBD1 (5 bases). Trimming took off 3 bases at V and 0 bases at J, with 9 bases between the two ends. CDR1 is MDHEN and CDR2 is SYDVKM in the germline V gene. The CDR3 spans 15 residues. CDR3 coding DNA: TGTGCCAGCAGTTTTCAGGGTTATAGCAATCAGCCCCAGCATTTT. Protein sequence: CASSFQGYSNQPQHF.

V is TRBV9 and J is TRBJ2-7; weak D call: TRBD2 (5 bases). From germline, CDR1 is SGDLS and CDR2 YYNGEE. The V gene lost 0 bases and the J gene lost 0 bases, with 19 bases spanning the gap. The CDR3 sequence is 18 residues long. This CDR3 is CASSVGAGGLRSSYEQYF. The CDR3 DNA follows: TGTGCCAGCAGCGTAGGTGCGGGCGGGCTTCGAAGCTCCTACGAGCAGTACTTC.

The V call is TRBV6-5, the J call TRBJ1-1; D is undetermined. This CDR3 is 14 amino acids long. V lost 0 bases to trimming and J lost 5 bases, with 10 bases between them. Germline V lookup: CDR1 MNHEY, CDR2 SVGAGI. The CDR3 bases are TGTGCCAGCAGTTACTCGAACGAGGGAACTGAAGCTTTCTTT. This encodes CASSYSNEGTEAFF.

This rearrangement joins TRBV27 to TRBJ2-7; a weak D match, TRBD2 (6 bases). Germline V gives CDR1 MNHEY, CDR2 SMNVEV (reference sequence). The CDR3 extends over 12 amino acids. With 4 bases removed from V and 4 bases from J, the gap between germline ends came to 8 bases. DNA for the CDR3: TGTGCCAGCAGTTCGACTAGTTACGAGCAGTACTTC. The encoded protein is CASSSTSYEQYF.

The table lists this clone with a few counts. The rearrangement links TRBV28 to TRBJ1-5, with 8 positions matching TRBD1. The CDR3 extends over 13 amino acids. Trimming removed 7 bases from V and 2 bases from J; junction bases left unmatched: 1. Germline assignment: CDR1 MDHEN and CDR2 SYDVKM. The CDR3 loop reads CASKGQGNQPQHF. CDR3 nucleotides: TGTGCCAGCAAGGGACAGGGCAATCAGCCCCAGCATTTT.

This chain joins TRBV18 and TRBJ2-5, with D possibly matching TRBD2 (6 bases). In germline, CDR1 is KGHSH, CDR2 LQKENI. Trimming took off 6 bases at V and 1 base at J, with 12 bases between the two ends. CDR3 size: 14 residues. The CDR3 protein is CASSPSGVQETQYF. CDR3 nucleotides: TGTGCCAGCTCGCCCTCGGGGGTCCAAGAGACCCAGTACTTC.